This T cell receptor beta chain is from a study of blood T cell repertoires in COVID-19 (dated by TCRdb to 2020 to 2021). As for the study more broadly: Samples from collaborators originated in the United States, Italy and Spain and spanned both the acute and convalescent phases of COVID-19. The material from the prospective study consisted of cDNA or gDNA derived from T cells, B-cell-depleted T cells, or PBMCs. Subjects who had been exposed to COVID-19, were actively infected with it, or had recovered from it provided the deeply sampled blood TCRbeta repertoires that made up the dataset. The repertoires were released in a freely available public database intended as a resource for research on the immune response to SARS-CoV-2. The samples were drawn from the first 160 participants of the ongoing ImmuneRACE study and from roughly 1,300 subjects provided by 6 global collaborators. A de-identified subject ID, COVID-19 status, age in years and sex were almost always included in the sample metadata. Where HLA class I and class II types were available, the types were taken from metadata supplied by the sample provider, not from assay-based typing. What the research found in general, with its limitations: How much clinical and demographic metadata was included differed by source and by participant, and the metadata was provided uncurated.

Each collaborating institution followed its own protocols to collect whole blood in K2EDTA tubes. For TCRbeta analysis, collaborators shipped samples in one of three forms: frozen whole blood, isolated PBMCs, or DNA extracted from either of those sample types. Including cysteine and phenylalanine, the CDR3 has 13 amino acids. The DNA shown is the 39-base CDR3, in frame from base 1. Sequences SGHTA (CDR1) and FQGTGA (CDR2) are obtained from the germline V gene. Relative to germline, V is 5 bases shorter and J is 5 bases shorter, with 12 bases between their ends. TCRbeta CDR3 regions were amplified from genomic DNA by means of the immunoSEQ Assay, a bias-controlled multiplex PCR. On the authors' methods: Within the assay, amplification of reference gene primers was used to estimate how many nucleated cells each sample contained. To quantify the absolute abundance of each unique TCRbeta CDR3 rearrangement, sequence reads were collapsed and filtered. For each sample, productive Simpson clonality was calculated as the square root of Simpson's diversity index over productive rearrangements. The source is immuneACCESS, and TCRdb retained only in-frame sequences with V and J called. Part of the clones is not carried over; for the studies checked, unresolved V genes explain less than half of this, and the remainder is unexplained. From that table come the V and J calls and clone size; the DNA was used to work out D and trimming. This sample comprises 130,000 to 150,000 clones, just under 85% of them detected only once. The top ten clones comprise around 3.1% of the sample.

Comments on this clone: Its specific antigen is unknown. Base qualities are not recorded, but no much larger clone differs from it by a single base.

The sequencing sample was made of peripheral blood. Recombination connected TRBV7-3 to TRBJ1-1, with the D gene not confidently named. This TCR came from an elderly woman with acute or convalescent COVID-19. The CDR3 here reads CASSVNSETEAFF. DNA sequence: TGTGCCAGCAGCGTAAACAGTGAGACTGAAGCTTTCTTT.